This T cell receptor (beta chain) was captured in a study of blood T cell repertoires in COVID-19. The CDR3 is made up of 14 amino acids. Germline values: CDR1 WSHSY, CDR2 SAAADI. V was clipped by 7 bases and J by 2 bases, with 14 bases between them. Authors' methods: For nucleated cells, counts were estimated from reference gene primer amplification. Data came from immunoSEQ multiplex PCR; TCRdb stores just in-frame clones and leaves some out. The DNA was the basis for D and trimming; V, J and clone size are from that table. The sample shows over 150,000 clones, roughly 82% of them seen only once. This clonotype originated in a man aged 35 to 55 who had recovered from COVID-19. This chain uses TRBV10-2 with TRBJ1-1, with D maybe TRBD1 (5 bases). The sample comprised PBMCs or T cells enriched from blood (not recorded which). This chain's CDR3 is CASTQGAANTEAFF. DNA of the CDR3: TGCGCCAGCACCCAAGGGGCAGCTAACACTGAAGCTTTCTTT.